This entry concerns a single T cell receptor (beta chain). CD45RA+ naive and CD45RA-negative memory subsets were separated from CD4+ cells. Deletions cut 6 bases from V and 0 bases from J, with 8 bases between. The CDR3 runs to 13 residues. The germline V gene encodes CDR1 MNHEY and CDR2 SVGAGI. The protocol was immunoSEQ multiplex PCR, while the TCRdb copy is restricted to in-frame clones and leaves out a portion. The data hold about 1 million clones, with 65% to 80% observed a single time. The data stem from a study of shared clonotypes between healthy human individuals. Study context: A donor's plate count was three for CD4 naive and three for CD4 memory; CD8 naive had two and CD8 memory one.

Specimen: memory CD4+ T cells sorted from blood. The subset: CD45RA-negative fraction. This sequence was found in a man aged 18 to 35 in good health. The V call is TRBV6-5, the J call TRBJ1-1; no clear D. This chain's CDR3 is CASRPLMNTEAFF. In nucleotides, the CDR3 is TGTGCCAGCAGACCTCTCATGAACACTGAAGCTTTCTTT.